This TCR beta chain is from a study of T cell repertoires in cytomegalovirus infection. As for the study in general: CMV infection and matching HLA type were both indicated by public TCR beta signatures. Points from the study as a whole: Individuals carrying CMV plus the relevant HLA were identified by cumulative frequency of public TCR beta families. CMV-specific TCR beta clonotypes restricted by HLA-C were the ones dominating the ex vivo response.

Germline CDR1 MDHEN, CDR2 SYDVKM. Trimming at V came to 10 bases and at J to 5 bases, leaving 8 bases not matched to a gene. The CDR3 runs to 14 residues. This clonotype has just a few counts. Antigen unknown. Via MiXCR, TCRdb re-called the reads, giving one row per CDR3 protein. This sample has about 530,000 distinct CDR3 sequences, with more than 20% found just once. The sequence came from a human donor in good health (CMV status not recorded). Some clones in this sample may be carry-over from other donors' samples. V usage is TRBV28 and J usage is TRBJ2-1, with 10 positions matching TRBD2. The sequenced material came from PBMCs. The CDR3, as DNA: TGTGCCACCGGCAAGCGGGGGGGGGACAATGAGCAGTTCTTC. Translated: CATGKRGGDNEQFF.